Listed here is a single T cell receptor (beta chain). TCRdb keeps only in-frame clones here, not all; method: immunoSEQ multiplex PCR. The data show roughly 480,000 clones, 80% to 90% seen once. This entry belongs to a study of blood T cell repertoires in COVID-19. Those enrolled in Seattle joined during active infection and were followed longitudinally afterward. Germline assignment: CDR1 SGHVS and CDR2 FNYEAQ. This CDR3 has 13 amino acids. Trimming cost V 1 base and J 4 bases, with 8 bases left between them. Sequenced sample: peripheral blood. The clonotype was recovered from a man younger than 30 with COVID-19, enrolled during active disease. The genes are TRBV7-6 and TRBJ2-7; no clear D gene. Here the CDR3 reads CASSLDKTYEQYF. As DNA, the CDR3 is TGTGCCAGCAGCTTAGACAAAACGTACGAGCAGTACTTC. The whole variable domain, remainder taken from reference TRBV7-6 and TRBJ2-7, is GAGVSQSPRYKVTKRGQDVALRCDPISGHVSLYWYRQALGQGPEFLTYFNYEAQQDKSGLPNDRFSAERPEGSISTLTIQRTEQRDSAMYRCASSLDKTYEQYFGPGTRLTVT.